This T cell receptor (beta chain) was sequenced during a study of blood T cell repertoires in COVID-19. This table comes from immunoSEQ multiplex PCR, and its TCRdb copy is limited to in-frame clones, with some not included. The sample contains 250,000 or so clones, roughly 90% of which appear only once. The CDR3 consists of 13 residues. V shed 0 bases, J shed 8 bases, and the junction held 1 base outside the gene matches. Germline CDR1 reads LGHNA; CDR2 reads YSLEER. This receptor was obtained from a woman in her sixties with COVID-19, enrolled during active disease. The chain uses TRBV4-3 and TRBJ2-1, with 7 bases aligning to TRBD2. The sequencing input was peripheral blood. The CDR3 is CASSQDRGDEQFF. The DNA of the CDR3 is TGCGCCAGCAGCCAAGATCGGGGGGATGAGCAGTTCTTC.